These 28 T cell receptor beta chains share one sample of origin, sequenced in a study of OX40 agonist ivuxolimab in advanced cancers. The method was immunoSEQ multiplex PCR; TCRdb's version includes in-frame clones alone and lacks a portion of them. Of approximately 79,000 clones in the sample, around 86% were seen once. Sequences were derived from CD4+ or CD8+ T cells sorted from blood, sampled in a trial of the OX40 agonist ivuxolimab. These receptors were taken from an adult with an advanced solid tumor such as melanoma, head and neck, liver or kidney cancer.

This clone has more than one count but fewer than ten. The chain joins TRBV25-1 to TRBJ1-6; 8 bases match TRBD1. The trim removed 4 bases at V and 6 bases at J, leaving 8 bases unmatched. Per the germline V gene, CDR1 is MGHDK and CDR2 is SYGVNS. This CDR3 contains 16 residues. The CDR3: CASSGKDRGVNSPLHF. The CDR3 DNA sequence: TGTGCCAGCAGTGGGAAAGACAGGGGCGTTAATTCACCCCTCCACTTT.

This rearrangement joins TRBV7-2 to TRBJ2-1; D is possibly TRBD1 (5 bases). Germline lookup yields CDR1 SGHTA and CDR2 FQGNSA. Trimming pared 4 bases from V and 9 bases from J, leaving 13 bases between. The CDR3 totals 13 residues. CDR3 sequence reads: CASSSGAGFEQFF. The CDR3 coding sequence is TGTGCCAGCAGCTCCGGAGCAGGGTTTGAGCAGTTCTTC. The full variable domain, its missing parts supplied by reference TRBV7-2 and TRBJ2-1, is GAGVSQSPSNKVTEKGKDVELRCDPISGHTALYWYRQSLGQGLEFLIYFQGNSAPDKSGLPSDRFSAERTGGSVSTLTIQRTQQEDSAVYLCASSSGAGFEQFFGPGTRLTVL.

Here the CDR3 DNA reads TGCGCCAGCAGCTTGGATGGGGGGCAAATGAACACTGAAGCTTTCTTT. This sequence encodes CASSLDGGQMNTEAFF. The V gene is TRBV5-1, the J gene TRBJ1-1; possible D gene TRBD1, 6 bases. Trimming removed 0 bases at V and 0 bases at J, with 12 bases between. Germline loops: CDR1 SGHRS, CDR2 YFSETQ. This CDR3 has 16 amino acids. Combining the CDR3 with reference TRBV5-1 and TRBJ1-1 gives the whole variable domain KAGVTQTPRYLIKTRGQQVTLSCSPISGHRSVSWYQQTPGQGLQFLFEYFSETQRNKGNFPGRFSGRQFSNSRSEMNVSTLELGDSALYLCASSLDGGQMNTEAFFGQGTRLTVV.

This rearrangement joins TRBV28 to TRBJ1-5; tentatively, D is TRBD1 (6 bases). Germline V gives CDR1 MDHEN, CDR2 SYDVKM. The CDR3 runs 13 residues. V was shortened by 6 bases and J by 2 bases, with 8 bases between the two germline ends. The CDR3 DNA is TGTGCCAGCAGACGACAGGGCAATCAGCCCCAGCATTTT. Translated, it gives CASRRQGNQPQHF.

This clone is a singleton in its sample. This chain links TRBV18 with TRBJ2-1; the D gene is possibly TRBD2 (6 bases). CDR1 is KGHSH, CDR2 LQKENI, per germline. The CDR3 extends over 15 amino acids. V was clipped by 2 bases and J by 2 bases, with 10 bases between them. The CDR3 DNA sequence: TGTGCCAGCTCACCATACGGAGGGGCCTACAATGAGCAGTTCTTC. Translation gives CASSPYGGAYNEQFF. Together with reference TRBV18 and TRBJ2-1, the CDR3 gives the full variable domain: NAGVMQNPRHLVRRRGQEARLRCSPMKGHSHVYWYRQLPEEGLKFMVYLQKENIIDESGMPKERFSAEFPKEGPSILRIQQVVRGDSAAYFCASSPYGGAYNEQFFGPGTRLTVL.

The count of this clone is one. The CDR3 reads CASSRLTGSNQPQHF. The CDR3 nucleotides are TGTGCCAGCTCACGACTCACAGGGTCAAATCAGCCCCAGCATTTT. The chain employs TRBV18 and TRBJ1-5; weak D call: TRBD1 (6 bases). The V end lost 4 bases, the J end lost 4 bases, and 14 bases lay between the germline ends. Per the germline V gene, CDR1 is KGHSH and CDR2 is LQKENI. This CDR3 comprises 15 residues.

The rearrangement links TRBV10-2 to TRBJ1-3; D ambiguous. The germline gives CDR1 WSHSY, CDR2 SAAADI. The CDR3 runs 14 residues. Trimming removed 6 bases at V and 4 bases at J, with 13 bases between. The CDR3 DNA follows: TGCGCCAGCAGGGGAAGGGATTCGGGAAACACCATATATTTT. As protein: CASRGRDSGNTIYF.

The gene calls are TRBV30 and TRBJ1-1, with unresolved D. Trimming pared 7 bases from V and 4 bases from J, leaving 16 bases between. Per the germline V gene, CDR1 is GTSNPN and CDR2 is SVGIG (reference sequence). The CDR3 is made up of 13 amino acids. The CDR3 nucleotides read TGTGCCTCCTACGTCCCTTGGAGCACTGAAGCTTTCTTT. It encodes CASYVPWSTEAFF.

The chain recombines TRBV29-1 with TRBJ2-5, with TRBD2 as a possible D gene (6 bases). This CDR3 is 11 amino acids long. Per the germline V gene, CDR1 is SQVTM and CDR2 is ANQGSEA. The V and J ends lost 7 bases and 3 bases respectively, with 9 bases between them. CDR3 DNA: TGCAGCGGGGGGGAAGAAGAGACCCAGTACTTC. The encoded protein is CSGGEEETQYF.

This chain joins TRBV21-1 and TRBJ1-6. TRBV21-1 constitutes a pseudogene. The CDR3 has 20 amino acids. As DNA, the CDR3 is TGTGCCAGCAGCAAAAATGAGGGAAGTTCTGGTTGCTCCTATAATTCACCCCTCCACTTT. It translates to CASSKNEGSSGCSYNSPLHF.

This chain links TRBV19 with TRBJ1-3; 11 bases fit TRBD1. The CDR3 is 16 amino acids. In germline, CDR1 is LNHDA, CDR2 SQIVND (reference sequence). J was trimmed by 4 bases and V by 5 bases; bases with no gene match: 7. The CDR3 DNA reads as TGTGCCAGTAGTCCCCGGACAGGGGGCCTCGGAAACACCATATATTTT. Encoded protein: CASSPRTGGLGNTIYF. Full variable domain (remainder filled in from reference TRBV19 and TRBJ1-3): DGGITQSPKYLFRKEGQNVTLSCEQNLNHDAMYWYRQDPGQGLRLIYYSQIVNDFQKGDIAEGYSVSREKKESFPLTVTSAQKNPTAFYLCASSPRTGGLGNTIYFGEGSWLTVV.

The rearrangement links TRBV27 to TRBJ2-1, with 7 positions matching TRBD2. The CDR3 is 17 amino acids. V gave up 4 bases and J gave up 1 base; unmatched junction bases: 10. Germline CDR1 MNHEY, CDR2 SMNVEV (reference sequence). This chain's CDR3 is CASSWPAGRGSYNEQFF. CDR3 bases: TGTGCCAGCAGTTGGCCAGCGGGGAGAGGATCCTACAATGAGCAGTTCTTC.

V and J are TRBV5-1 and TRBJ1-1; D is unclear. The V end was cut by 6 bases, the J end by 1 base, with 16 bases between. CDR1 is SGHRS and CDR2 is YFSETQ in the germline V gene. The CDR3 totals 15 residues. CDR3 in amino acids: CASTLRVGGNTEAFF. The CDR3 DNA is TGCGCCAGCACCCTAAGGGTCGGAGGGAACACTGAAGCTTTCTTT.

The CDR3 here is CASSLLVGMGEQYF. CDR3 DNA: TGTGCCAGCAGCCTCTTGGTGGGGATGGGCGAGCAGTACTTC. This sequence joins TRBV14 and TRBJ2-7, with D uncertain. The ends were cut back, 4 bases at V and 6 bases at J, with 16 bases in the middle. This CDR3 has 14 amino acids. Germline V lookup: CDR1 SGHDN, CDR2 FVKESK. Complete variable domain (other parts from reference TRBV14 and TRBJ2-7): EAGVTQFPSHSVIEKGQTVTLRCDPISGHDNLYWYRRVMGKEIKFLLHFVKESKQDESGMPNNRFLAERTGGTYSTLKVQPAELEDSGVYFCASSLLVGMGEQYFGPGTRLTVT.

V is TRBV27 and J is TRBJ1-1; D unclear. Trimming left V 6 bases short and J 2 bases short, with 13 bases between. The CDR3 is 14 residues long. Germline V gives CDR1 MNHEY, CDR2 SMNVEV (reference sequence). The CDR3 DNA sequence: TGTGCCAGCAGAGGGTCGGCTTTAAACACTGAAGCTTTCTTT. It specifies CASRGSALNTEAFF.

Here the CDR3 reads CASSLYGGTNEKLFF. The CDR3, as DNA: TGTGCCAGCAGCTTGTATGGGGGGACAAATGAAAAACTGTTTTTT. The chain recombines TRBV5-5 with TRBJ1-4; possible D gene TRBD1, 6 bases. In germline, CDR1 is SGHKS, CDR2 YYEKEE (reference sequence). Trimming pared 1 base from V and 5 bases from J, leaving 12 bases between. This CDR3 spans 15 amino acids.

This chain connects TRBV6-5 to TRBJ1-1; no reliable D call. The CDR3 has 13 amino acids. V was cut by 8 bases and J by 0 bases, with 10 bases left in between. In germline, CDR1 is MNHEY, CDR2 SVGAGI. The CDR3 protein is CASAEHLNTEAFF. The CDR3 DNA follows: TGTGCCAGCGCCGAACACCTGAACACTGAAGCTTTCTTT.

This clone is a singleton in its sample. This rearrangement joins TRBV4-1 to TRBJ2-5, with 12 bases that match TRBD2. CDR1 is MGHRA and CDR2 is YSYEKL in the germline V gene. With V trimmed by 3 bases and J by 5 bases, 16 bases remained unmatched. There are 19 residues in the CDR3. CDR3 loop: CASSQVETGLAGSWETQYF. CDR3 sequence (DNA): TGCGCCAGCAGCCAGGTGGAAACCGGACTAGCGGGGTCATGGGAGACCCAGTACTTC.

This sequence joins TRBV7-9 and TRBJ2-7; possible D gene TRBD1, 6 bases. Germline CDR1 and CDR2: SEHNR and FQNEAQ (reference sequence). The CDR3 covers 16 residues. V lost 5 bases to trimming and J lost 3 bases, with 20 bases between them. CDR3 sequence reads: CASSPLLGTGLYEQYF. The DNA for the CDR3 is TGTGCCAGCAGCCCATTATTGGGTACAGGGCTCTACGAGCAGTACTTC.

This clone has just one count. V gene TRBV11-2 combines with J gene TRBJ2-7; the D is unclear. Between the trimmed V and J ends, which lost 1 base and 3 bases, there was a span of 10 bases. This CDR3 is 14 amino acids long. Germline assignment: CDR1 SGHAT and CDR2 FQNNGV. CDR3 sequence: CASSLGPAIYEQYF. CDR3 nucleotides: TGTGCCAGCAGCTTAGGCCCGGCAATCTACGAGCAGTACTTC.

This clone was observed a single time. The chain has TRBV19 and TRBJ2-1; 7 nucleotides agree with TRBD2. CDR1 and CDR2 from the germline V gene are LNHDA and SQIVND (reference sequence). The CDR3 sequence is 16 residues long. V lost 3 bases and J lost 1; bases outside the gene matches: 6. CDR3 protein: CASSMGREWSYNEQFF. For the CDR3, the DNA is TGTGCCAGTAGTATGGGGCGGGAGTGGTCCTACAATGAGCAGTTCTTC.

The DNA of the CDR3 is TGTGCCAGCTCAGGTGACAGGGTCGGGGCCAAAAACATTCAGTACTTC. Encoded protein: CASSGDRVGAKNIQYF. This chain uses TRBV18 with TRBJ2-4; TRBD1 agrees at 7 bases. Germline assignment: CDR1 KGHSH and CDR2 LQKENI. After removal of 5 bases from V and 1 base from J, the junction contained 8 bases not matched to a gene. This CDR3 comprises 16 residues.

This chain joins TRBV18 and TRBJ1-5, with D tentatively TRBD1 (5 bases). This CDR3 comprises 13 residues. Trimming cost V 6 bases and J 5 bases, with 11 bases left between them. CDR1 KGHSH and CDR2 LQKENI come from the germline V gene. The CDR3 bases are TGTGCCAGCTCTGAAGGGGAGGATCAGCCCCAGCATTTT. Residues: CASSEGEDQPQHF.

This sequence joins TRBV11-2 and TRBJ1-1; weak D call: TRBD1 (5 bases). With 1 base removed from V and 5 bases from J, the gap between germline ends came to 17 bases. CDR3 length: 16 residues. CDR1 and CDR2 from the germline V gene are SGHAT and FQNNGV. CDR3 residues: CASSLGRWGRVTEAFF. The CDR3 DNA sequence: TGTGCCAGCAGCTTAGGTCGGTGGGGCAGGGTGACTGAAGCTTTCTTT.

This chain joins TRBV6-1 and TRBJ1-1; D is perhaps TRBD1 (5 bases). Germline CDR1 MNHNS, CDR2 SASEGT. The CDR3 length is 13 residues. Trimming shortened V by 6 bases and J by 0 bases, and 8 bases separated the two germline ends. CDR3 coding DNA: TGTGCCAGCAGGGGGGTAATGAACACTGAAGCTTTCTTT. It is translated as CASRGVMNTEAFF.

This sequence joins TRBV14 and TRBJ2-5; D is uncertain. Between the trimmed V and J ends, which lost 3 bases and 7 bases, there was a span of 21 bases. The CDR3 consists of 16 residues. CDR1 is SGHDN and CDR2 is FVKESK in the germline V gene. CDR3: CASSQQSPGLPGTQYF. CDR3 DNA sequence: TGTGCCAGCAGCCAGCAAAGTCCCGGGCTCCCTGGGACCCAGTACTTC.

V is TRBV6-1 and J is TRBJ1-5, with TRBD1 as a possible D gene (6 bases). The CDR3 has 15 amino acids. V gave up 6 bases and J gave up 3 bases, with 15 bases separating them. Looked up from germline, CDR1 is MNHNS and CDR2 is SASEGT. In DNA form, the CDR3 reads TGTGCCAGCAGGTACAGGGAGCTGGCCAATCAGCCCCAGCATTTT. This encodes CASRYRELANQPQHF.

CDR3 nucleotide sequence: TGTGCCAGCAGTTTTTGGCGGGGCACAGATACGCAGTATTTT. Translated: CASSFWRGTDTQYF. This chain uses TRBV27 with TRBJ2-3; TRBD2 is a possible D gene (5 bases). The ends were cut back, 3 bases at V and 1 base at J, with 8 bases in the middle. The CDR3 spans 14 residues. Germline CDR1 reads MNHEY; CDR2 reads SMNVEV (reference sequence).